The 9 T cell receptor beta chains below were found in one sample sequenced in a study of T-cell reconstitution after alpha-beta-depleted transplantation in children. TCRbeta library construction was performed incorporating unique molecular identifiers. MiXCR, run by TCRdb on the PCR reads, gives a single entry per CDR3 protein. The repertoire has fewer than 450,000 distinct CDR3 sequences, about 17% of them found once; the top ten carry about 41%. The starting material was PBMCs, mostly from graft donor cells, obtained 360 days after TCRalphabeta/CD19-depleted stem cell transplant. These receptors all come from a male patient aged 2-9 years who had a stem cell transplant for acute lymphoblastic leukemia, so the T cells may come from the graft donor.

This sequence joins TRBV9 and TRBJ1-6; TRBD1 might be the D (5 bases). V lost 2 bases to trimming and J lost 0 bases, with 15 bases between them. This CDR3 region has 18 residues. CDR1 SGDLS and CDR2 YYNGEE come from the germline V gene. For the CDR3, the DNA is TGTGCCAGCAGCGTCGCCCCAGGAGACAGCTCCTATAATTCACCCCTCCACTTT. Translation gives CASSVAPGDSSYNSPLHF.

This clonotype appeared many times. At one end, the junction sequence differs from germline, possibly due to a read error. This chain joins TRBV29-1 and TRBJ2-5, with TRBD2 matching over 12 bases. CDR1 is SQVTM and CDR2 is ANQGSEA in the germline V gene. This CDR3 comprises 16 residues. CDR3 nucleotides: TGCAGCGTCGAAGAGGTGACTAGCGGGAGTGCTGCGACCCAGTACTTC. It is translated as CSVEEVTSGSAATQYF.

The table lists this clonotype with many counts. The chain links TRBV28 to TRBJ2-5; D perhaps matches TRBD1 (5 bases). Between the trimmed V and J ends, which lost 5 bases and 2 bases, there was a span of 12 bases. The CDR3 covers 14 residues. CDR1 is MDHEN, CDR2 SYDVKM, per germline. The CDR3 nucleotides are TGTGCCAGCAGTCACGGACACCTTCAAGAGACCCAGTACTTC. This gives the protein CASSHGHLQETQYF.

V gene TRBV7-2 combines with J gene TRBJ2-3; D is perhaps TRBD1 (5 bases). Germline CDR1 reads SGHTA; CDR2 reads FQGNSA. Trimming stripped 2 bases from V and 5 bases from J, with 17 bases between. The CDR3 runs to 16 residues. CDR3 residues: CASSLRQPRARDTQYF. In DNA, the CDR3 is TGTGCCAGCAGCTTAAGACAGCCTAGGGCCCGAGATACGCAGTATTTT.

This clonotype turned up a few times. In DNA form, the CDR3 reads TGTGCCAGCAGGCAGGGGATCTACAATGAGCAGTTCTTC. Protein: CASRQGIYNEQFF. The rearrangement uses TRBV28 and TRBJ2-1, with D possibly being TRBD1 (6 bases). Germline CDR1 reads MDHEN; CDR2 reads SYDVKM. The ends were cut back, 6 bases at V and 3 bases at J, with 9 bases in the middle. The length of the CDR3 is 13 residues.

This clonotype was found a few times. This rearrangement joins TRBV7-2 to TRBJ2-1; 9 bases align to TRBD2. The CDR3 is 15 residues long. Germline CDR1 SGHTA, CDR2 FQGNSA. The V gene end was trimmed by 3 bases and the J gene end by 4 bases; junction bases not matched to a gene: 4. The CDR3 is CASSFWTSEYNEQFF. The CDR3 DNA reads as TGTGCCAGCAGCTTCTGGACTAGCGAGTACAATGAGCAGTTCTTC.

V is TRBV15 and J is TRBJ2-3, with a tentative D call TRBD2 (5 bases). Between the trimmed V and J ends, which lost 0 bases and 8 bases, there was a span of 18 bases. CDR3 length: 16 amino acids. The V gene's germline CDR1 is LNHNV and CDR2 YYDKDF (reference sequence). The CDR3 protein is CATSRDQMMGSGTQYF. CDR3 sequence (DNA): TGTGCCACCAGCAGAGATCAAATGATGGGGAGTGGTACGCAGTATTTT.

In this sample, this clonotype turned up a few times. The J gene is TRBJ2-7, the V gene TRBV4-1; D assignment may be TRBD1 or TRBD2 (5 bases each). V dropped 1 base and J dropped 1 base, with 11 bases sitting between them. The CDR3 is 15 residues long. Per the germline V gene, CDR1 is MGHRA and CDR2 is YSYEKL. The CDR3 region is CASSQGRDVSYEQYF. CDR3 DNA sequence: TGCGCCAGCAGCCAAGGAAGGGACGTGTCCTACGAGCAGTACTTC.

A few counts support this clonotype. This chain joins TRBV5-8 and TRBJ2-7, with D possibly TRBD2 on 6 matching bases. Germline V gene data show CDR1 as SGHTS and CDR2 as YDEGEE. This CDR3 comprises 12 residues. The ends were cut back, 7 bases at V and 6 bases at J, with 14 bases in the middle. This CDR3 is CASFVMGGEQYF. In DNA, the CDR3 is TGTGCCAGCTTCGTGATGGGGGGCGAGCAGTACTTC. Full variable domain (missing parts from reference TRBV5-8 and TRBJ2-7): EAGVTQSPTHLIKTRGQQATLRCSPISGHTSVYWYQQALGLGLQFLLWYDEGEERNRGNFPPRFSGRQFPNYSSELNVNALELEDSALYLCASFVMGGEQYFGPGTRLTVT.